This TCR beta chain was identified in a study of breast tumors, draining lymph nodes, adjacent tissues. Study-wide results and limits: Tumor T cell lymph node origin was a supported hypothesis, not proven. Tumors had less TCR diversity than lymph nodes, more than nontumor tissue. Findings are consistent with lymph node origin and intratumoral expansion of most tumor T cells. Luminal-like breast cancer showed significantly greater tumor-nontumor repertoire similarity than basal-like breast cancer did.

The CDR3 has 11 residues. Germline V gene lookup returns CDR1 MGHDK and CDR2 SYGVNS. With respect to this clonotype: Its antigen is unidentified. Germline is not matched at one junction end, which may reflect a read error.

MiXCR was run by TCRdb on the multiplex PCR reads, yielding one entry per CDR3 protein. The data hold about 16,000 distinct CDR3 sequences, with just under 45% observed a single time. The TCR was taken from a female donor with breast cancer. Some clones in this sample may be carry-over from other donors' samples. The chain has TRBV25-1 and TRBJ1-3, with TRBD1 as a possible D gene (6 bases). Sequencing used tumor-adjacent breast tissue. CDR3 sequence (DNA): TGTGCCAGCCGCACAGGGTTGGCCATCTATTTT. This gives the protein CASRTGLAIYF.